This T cell receptor (beta chain) came from a study of blood T cell repertoires in COVID-19 (TCRdb year 2020). Regarding the study in general: Collaborator samples came from the United States, Italy and Spain and covered acute and convalescent phases of COVID-19. Samples were obtained from the ongoing ImmuneRACE study (first 160 participants) and from over 1,000 subjects provided by 6 global collaborators. The material from the prospective study consisted of cDNA or gDNA derived from T cells, B-cell-depleted T cells, or PBMCs. Where HLA class I and class II types were available, the types were taken from metadata supplied by the sample provider, not from assay-based typing. Sample metadata almost always included a de-identified subject ID, COVID-19 status, age in years and sex. Subjects who had been exposed to COVID-19, were actively infected with it, or had recovered from it provided the deeply sampled blood TCRbeta repertoires that made up the dataset. The repertoires were released in a freely available public database meant as a resource for research on the immune response to SARS-CoV-2.

Trimming removed 1 base from V and 0 bases from J, leaving 9 bases between the germline ends. The CDR3 numbers 15 residues from cysteine through phenylalanine. The sequence is cut down to CDR3 DNA, 45 bases in frame from base 1. Sequences SEHNR (CDR1) and FQNEAQ (CDR2) are obtained from the germline V gene (reference sequence). Study-wide conclusions, independent of this receptor: The quantity of clinical and demographic metadata differed by source and by participant and was supplied without curation.

This clone was seen only a few times. This clone's antigen is unknown. No base-level quality is on record; no much larger clone is a single base apart. Whole blood was collected in K2EDTA tubes by collaborating institutions according to the institutions' own protocols. Collaborator samples were shipped for TCRbeta analysis as frozen whole blood, isolated PBMCs, or DNA extracted from either sample type. TCRbeta CDR3 regions were amplified from genomic DNA by means of the immunoSEQ Assay, a bias-controlled multiplex PCR. Turning to the authors' computational methods: Within the assay, amplification of reference gene primers was used to estimate how many nucleated cells each sample contained. Sequence reads were collapsed and filtered to measure the absolute abundance of every unique TCRbeta CDR3 rearrangement. For each sample, productive Simpson clonality was calculated as the square root of Simpson's diversity index across productive rearrangements. Held by TCRdb, this immuneACCESS table contains in-frame sequences only and omits some clones. Under half of the omission traces to an unresolved V gene where checked; the cause of the rest is unknown. V, J and clone size reflect that table, while D and trimming were determined from the DNA. This sample holds more than 150,000 clones; 84% were observed only once. 5.5% to 7.5% of the sample is held by the ten biggest clonotypes.

Sequencing was carried out using peripheral blood. This receptor was taken from a human donor in a cohort sampled during active COVID-19. The receptor chain draws on TRBV7-9 and TRBJ1-1; the D gene cannot be resolved reliably. The CDR3 in this case is CASSLGAGMNTEAFF. The DNA reads TGTGCCAGCAGCTTAGGGGCAGGTATGAACACTGAAGCTTTCTTT.